This record looks at one T cell receptor beta chain sequence and its context. J gave up 4 bases and V 2 bases, and 17 bases lay outside the gene matches. Germline V CDR1 and CDR2: MGHDK, SYGVNS. The CDR3 loop spans 21 amino acids. It was genomic DNA that served as the template for profiling TCR beta VDJ and CDR3. TCRdb passed the reads through MiXCR, listing each CDR3 protein once. The data hold under 200,000 distinct CDR3 sequences, with 55% to 70% observed a single time. These data belong to a study of CD8+CD57+ T cells in acquired aplastic anemia. Across the whole study: The study obtained an average of approximately 3 ug of DNA from sorted CD4+ and CD8+ cells.

This clonotype was obtained from a human donor in good health. The sample taken for sequencing was sorted CD4+, CD8+, or CD8+CD57+ T cells (not recorded which) from PBMCs. The V and J genes are TRBV25-1 and TRBJ2-2, with 12 bases identical to TRBD2. CDR3 region: CASSEATDRGPSGRVTGELFF. For the CDR3, the DNA is TGTGCCAGCAGTGAAGCGACAGACAGGGGTCCTAGCGGGAGGGTCACCGGGGAGCTGTTTTTT.